These 6 T cell receptor beta chains originate from one sample sequenced in a study of T cells in Graves' hyperthyroidism and ophthalmopathy (dated by TCRdb to the late 2010s). Libraries came from multiplex PCR. The instrument was an Illumina HiSeq 2000. Amplification of TCR beta CDR3 regions was carried out from RNA transcripts. For the first round of RT-PCR on the TCR CDR3, the HTBI primer set was used together with the Qiagen OneStep RT-PCR kit. TCRdb reprocessed the public reads (quality trimming at Q25 with fastp, clone calling with MiXCR) and kept in-frame beta chains. All rows with the same CDR3 protein become a single entry with the most common DNA and genes. This sample comprises roughly 420,000 distinct CDR3 sequences, 15% to 19% of them detected only once. Around an eighth of the sample is in the top ten clones. The specimen sequenced was blood. Receptors originate from a woman aged 18-35 years with Graves' hyperthyroidism.

Of note for this clonotype: Because the CDR3 is missing its conserved closing phenylalanine or tryptophan, this is likely a read error. The chain carries TRBV4-1 and TRBJ1-1; no clear D gene. Germline CDR1 MGHRA, CDR2 YSYEKL. The V end lost 0 bases, the J end lost 4 bases, and 15 bases lay between the germline ends. The CDR3 has 16 residues. The CDR3 DNA sequence: TGCGCCAGCAGCCAAGAAGGGCCGGGTTCGGCCACTGAAGCTTTCCTT. This translates into CASSQEGPGSATEAFL.

This clonotype was recorded many times. CDR3 loop: CASSPSTRGFGYTF. CDR3 bases: TGTGCCAGCAGCCCGAGTACCAGGGGCTTTGGCTACACCTTC. This chain uses TRBV3-1 with TRBJ1-2; D perhaps matches TRBD1 (6 bases). The V gene lost 4 bases and the J gene lost 7 bases, with 16 bases spanning the gap. CDR1 LGHDT and CDR2 YNNKEL come from the germline V gene (reference sequence). The CDR3 totals 14 residues.

In its sample, this clonotype was seen many times. The J gene is TRBJ2-7, the V gene TRBV5-6, with 11 bases lining up with TRBD2. The germline CDR1 and CDR2 sequences are SGHDT and YYEEEE. The length of the CDR3 is 15 residues. J gave up 7 bases and V 1 base, and 7 bases lay outside the gene matches. The CDR3 sequence: CASSLRLAGFGEQYF. CDR3 DNA sequence: TGTGCCAGCAGCTTGAGACTAGCGGGATTCGGGGAGCAGTACTTC. Full variable domain (outside the CDR3, taken from reference TRBV5-6 and TRBJ2-7): DAGVTQSPTHLIKTRGQQVTLRCSPKSGHDTVSWYQQALGQGPQFIFQYYEEEERQRGNFPDRFSGHQFPNYSSELNVNALLLGDSALYLCASSLRLAGFGEQYFGPGTRLTVT.

Ten or more counts support this clonotype. This chain connects TRBV15 to TRBJ1-6, with D perhaps TRBD1 (6 bases). The CDR3 runs 15 residues. Trimming shortened V by 5 bases and J by 8 bases, and 16 bases separated the two germline ends. CDR1 is LNHNV, CDR2 YYDKDF, per germline (reference sequence). In DNA form, the CDR3 reads TGTGCCACCAGCGCAGAGACAGGAGCGCATTCACCCCTCCACTTT. It is translated as CATSAETGAHSPLHF.

V gene TRBV6-1 combines with J gene TRBJ1-6; 7 bases map to TRBD1. The CDR3 totals 17 residues. V lost 6 bases and J lost 2; bases outside the gene matches: 10. Germline values: CDR1 MNHNS, CDR2 SASEGT. CDR3 residues: CASSGAQQGTYNSPLHF. The DNA of the CDR3 is TGTGCCAGCAGCGGAGCACAACAGGGGACCTATAATTCACCCCTCCACTTT.

The genes are TRBV7-2 and TRBJ1-5; no clear D gene. Trimming cost V 2 bases and J 0 bases, with 8 bases left between them. Germline assignment: CDR1 SGHTA and CDR2 FQGNSA. The CDR3 spans 15 residues. Here the CDR3 reads CASSLRQNSNQPQHF. DNA of the CDR3: TGTGCCAGCAGCTTACGGCAGAATAGCAATCAGCCCCAGCATTTT.